The 24 T cell receptor beta chains below all came from one sample that was sequenced in a study of graft-versus-host responses after intestinal transplantation. These receptors are not linked to any known antigen. This table comes from immunoSEQ multiplex PCR, and its TCRdb copy is limited to in-frame clones, with some not included. The sample has 90,000 to 120,000 clones, roughly 90% seen once. The source material was unstimulated CD4+ T cells sorted from spleen or lymph node cells, sampled before transplant. The receptor set was obtained from a human donor who was the organ donor for an intestinal transplant.

The chain employs TRBV5-4 and TRBJ2-2, with a possible D match to TRBD1 (6 bases). CDR3 length: 17 amino acids. V was shortened by 4 bases and J by 0 bases, with 16 bases between the two germline ends. CDR1 and CDR2 (germline): SGHNT, YYREEE (reference sequence). CDR3 sequence: CASSPVRQDSNTGELFF. The DNA for the CDR3 is TGTGCCAGCAGCCCCGTACGACAGGACTCGAACACCGGGGAGCTGTTTTTT.

J is TRBJ2-1 and V is TRBV9; 11 nucleotides line up with TRBD1. J gave up 8 bases and V 4 bases, and 2 bases lay outside the gene matches. Germline-derived CDR1 and CDR2 are SGDLS and YYNGEE. This CDR3 has 13 amino acids. The CDR3 nucleotides read TGTGCCAGCAGCCGGACAGGGGGCTATGAGCAGTTCTTC. Its protein product is CASSRTGGYEQFF. Complete variable domain (other parts from reference TRBV9 and TRBJ2-1): DSGVTQTPKHLITATGQRVTLRCSPRSGDLSVYWYQQSLDQGLQFLIQYYNGEERAKGNILERFSAQQFPDLHSELNLSSLELGDSALYFCASSRTGGYEQFFGPGTRLTVL.

The chain couples TRBV6-1 to TRBJ1-5; D uncertain. Germline V CDR1 and CDR2: MNHNS, SASEGT. Trimming stripped 2 bases from V and 0 bases from J, with 8 bases between. The CDR3 totals 15 residues. In nucleotides, the CDR3 is TGTGCCAGCAGTGAACAAGGGAGTAGCAATCAGCCCCAGCATTTT. Its translation: CASSEQGSSNQPQHF.

The chain recombines TRBV6-5 with TRBJ2-1; 7 nucleotides line up with TRBD2. The CDR3 is made up of 15 amino acids. Losses at the gene ends were 6 bases for V and 4 bases for J; bases not matched to a gene: 9. The germline V gene has CDR1 MNHEY and CDR2 SVGAGI. As DNA, the CDR3 is TGTGCCAGCAGCCTAGCGGACCCAGGTTACAATGAGCAGTTCTTC. Translated, it gives CASSLADPGYNEQFF.

The chain couples TRBV11-3 to TRBJ2-7; tentatively, D is TRBD2 (6 bases). V lost 2 bases to trimming and J lost 2 bases, with 10 bases between them. The CDR3 has 14 amino acids. Germline CDR1 reads SGHNT; CDR2 reads YENEEA. This CDR3 is CASSLFGRPYEQYF. In DNA form, the CDR3 reads TGTGCCAGCAGCTTATTTGGGAGGCCCTACGAGCAGTACTTC.

This chain joins TRBV7-9 and TRBJ1-5; 9 bases line up with TRBD1. There are 15 residues in the CDR3. J gave up 1 base and V 4 bases, and 2 bases lay outside the gene matches. Germline V gene data show CDR1 as SEHNR and CDR2 as FQNEAQ (reference sequence). The CDR3 DNA reads as TGTGCCAGCAGCTCGGGACAGGGCAGCAATCAGCCCCAGCATTTT. Translated: CASSSGQGSNQPQHF.

The CDR3 coding sequence is TGTGCCAGCAGCCGGGACAGGGGTGAAAAACTGTTTTTT. Amino acid sequence: CASSRDRGEKLFF. The rearrangement links TRBV14 to TRBJ1-4; 10 nucleotides align to TRBD1. The CDR3 length is 13 residues. The V gene end was trimmed by 4 bases and the J gene end by 7 bases; junction bases not matched to a gene: 0. Germline assignment: CDR1 SGHDN and CDR2 FVKESK. The full variable domain, completed using reference TRBV14 and TRBJ1-4, is EAGVTQFPSHSVIEKGQTVTLRCDPISGHDNLYWYRRVMGKEIKFLLHFVKESKQDESGMPNNRFLAERTGGTYSTLKVQPAELEDSGVYFCASSRDRGEKLFFGSGTQLSVL.

The chain employs TRBV9 and TRBJ1-2; 7 bases map to TRBD1. The CDR3 has 13 residues. Looked up from germline, CDR1 is SGDLS and CDR2 is YYNGEE. Trimming at V came to 4 bases and at J to 7 bases, leaving 7 bases not matched to a gene. DNA for the CDR3: TGTGCCAGCAGCTCCCGACAGGGCCGTGGCTACACCTTC. Protein sequence: CASSSRQGRGYTF. Together with reference TRBV9 and TRBJ1-2, the CDR3 gives the full variable domain: DSGVTQTPKHLITATGQRVTLRCSPRSGDLSVYWYQQSLDQGLQFLIQYYNGEERAKGNILERFSAQQFPDLHSELNLSSLELGDSALYFCASSSRQGRGYTFGSGTRLTVV.

The V and J genes are TRBV7-3 and TRBJ1-3; the D is unclear. This CDR3 has 15 amino acids. CDR1 and CDR2 from the germline V gene are SGHTA and FQGTGA. V shed 4 bases and J shed 1 base, with 11 bases lying between them. The CDR3 DNA reads as TGTGCCAGCAGCTCCTTCACCGAATCTGGAAACACCATATATTTT. Protein: CASSSFTESGNTIYF.

The gene calls are TRBV7-3 and TRBJ2-2; possible D gene TRBD1, 6 bases. From germline, CDR1 is SGHTA and CDR2 FQGTGA. CDR3 length: 16 residues. V lost 5 bases and J lost 2, with 15 bases in between. The CDR3 region is CASSRNPGTNTGELFF. CDR3 coding DNA: TGTGCCAGCAGCAGAAACCCCGGGACAAACACCGGGGAGCTGTTTTTT.

J is TRBJ2-2 and V is TRBV7-9; D uncertain. This CDR3 contains 16 residues. V was clipped by 2 bases and J by 2 bases, with 12 bases between them. The germline CDR1 and CDR2 sequences are SEHNR and FQNEAQ (reference sequence). Here the CDR3 reads CASSLYRALNTGELFF. The CDR3 DNA is TGTGCCAGCAGCTTATACCGGGCCCTCAACACCGGGGAGCTGTTTTTT.

The chain joins TRBV5-1 to TRBJ1-1; D is perhaps TRBD1 (6 bases). CDR1 and CDR2 (germline): SGHRS, YFSETQ. Trimming removed 4 bases from V and 6 bases from J, with 10 bases in between. This CDR3 contains 12 residues. The CDR3 nucleotides are TGCGCCAGCAGCCCAGGGGAGGCTGAAGCTTTCTTT. Its protein product is CASSPGEAEAFF. Full variable domain (remainder filled in from reference TRBV5-1 and TRBJ1-1): KAGVTQTPRYLIKTRGQQVTLSCSPISGHRSVSWYQQTPGQGLQFLFEYFSETQRNKGNFPGRFSGRQFSNSRSEMNVSTLELGDSALYLCASSPGEAEAFFGQGTRLTVV.

The rearrangement uses TRBV5-1 and TRBJ2-3; the D gene could be TRBD1 or TRBD2 (5 bases each). The CDR3 has 13 residues. Germline CDR1 and CDR2: SGHRS and YFSETQ. V lost 7 bases and J lost 1, with 10 bases in between. CDR3 sequence reads: CASSEGRTDTQYF. The CDR3 bases are TGCGCCAGCTCTGAGGGACGCACAGATACGCAGTATTTT.

The J gene is TRBJ1-2, the V gene TRBV5-5; 9 nucleotides line up with TRBD1. CDR1 and CDR2 from the germline V gene are SGHKS and YYEKEE (reference sequence). The CDR3 loop spans 12 amino acids. With V trimmed by 4 bases and J by 8 bases, 3 bases remained unmatched. The CDR3 DNA is TGTGCCAGCAGCCGGACAGGGGTAGGCTACACCTTC. Amino acids: CASSRTGVGYTF.

J is TRBJ2-7 and V is TRBV6-1; TRBD2 is a possible D gene (5 bases). Trimming removed 5 bases at V and 3 bases at J, with 14 bases between. Germline V lookup: CDR1 MNHNS, CDR2 SASEGT. CDR3 length: 14 residues. For the CDR3, the DNA is TGTGCCAGCAGTAAACCCGGGGTGAACTACGAGCAGTACTTC. This encodes CASSKPGVNYEQYF.

This chain joins TRBV5-1 and TRBJ2-1; D is undetermined. Germline CDR1 SGHRS, CDR2 YFSETQ. The length of the CDR3 is 12 residues. V shed 1 base and J shed 5 bases, with 4 bases lying between them. The CDR3 reads CASSLSNNEQFF. As DNA, the CDR3 is TGCGCCAGCAGCTTGTCTAACAATGAGCAGTTCTTC.

V and J are TRBV7-3 and TRBJ2-1; 10 bases line up with TRBD2. J gave up 13 bases and V 5 bases, and 14 bases lay outside the gene matches. Germline CDR1 is SGHTA and CDR2 is FQGTGA. The CDR3 spans 15 residues. In DNA, the CDR3 is TGTGCCAGCAGCGCCGGGACTAGCGAATTAAACCCTCAGTTCTTC. This translates into CASSAGTSELNPQFF.

This clone has a single count. The chain combines TRBV7-3 with TRBJ2-6, with TRBD1 matching over 8 bases. After removal of 5 bases from V and 3 bases from J, the junction contained 9 bases not matched to a gene. The CDR3 has 17 amino acids. CDR1 is SGHTA, CDR2 FQGTGA, per germline. The CDR3 loop reads CASSPMTGVLGANVLTF. The CDR3 coding sequence is TGTGCCAGCAGCCCCATGACAGGGGTGCTTGGGGCCAACGTCCTGACTTTC.

V is TRBV4-1 and J is TRBJ1-2, with TRBD1 matching over 9 bases. The CDR3 spans 14 residues. V trimming: 4 bases; J trimming: 6 bases; junction bases outside the gene matches: 6. The germline gives CDR1 MGHRA, CDR2 YSYEKL. The CDR3 DNA is TGCGCCAGCAGCCGGCCGGGACAGGGTAATGGCTACACCTTC. Translating gives CASSRPGQGNGYTF.

The V gene is TRBV27, the J gene TRBJ1-3, with D possibly being TRBD1 (5 bases). V lost 7 bases and J 4 bases, leaving 14 bases between the germline ends. Looked up from germline, CDR1 is MNHEY and CDR2 is SMNVEV (reference sequence). This CDR3 is 14 amino acids long. The CDR3 DNA is TGTGCCAGCAAGGAGCAGGGCTCCGGAAACACCATATATTTT. Translating it yields CASKEQGSGNTIYF.

The genes are TRBV5-5 and TRBJ1-1; the D gene is possibly TRBD1 (6 bases). Trimming left V 5 bases short and J 4 bases short, with 15 bases between. In germline, CDR1 is SGHKS, CDR2 YYEKEE (reference sequence). The CDR3 totals 14 residues. CDR3 region: CASSRTGYRTEAFF. DNA of the CDR3: TGTGCCAGCAGTAGAACAGGGTATCGCACTGAAGCTTTCTTT.

The CDR3: CASRQPGTNNEQFF. CDR3 nucleotide sequence: TGTGCCAGCAGACAACCCGGGACCAACAATGAGCAGTTCTTC. V and J are TRBV6-1 and TRBJ2-1; either TRBD1 or TRBD2 may supply D (5 bases each). This CDR3 spans 14 amino acids. V was pared by 6 bases and J by 5 bases, with 14 bases between. Per germline, CDR1 MNHNS and CDR2 SASEGT.

V usage is TRBV19 and J usage is TRBJ2-5; TRBD2 matches 9 bases. Germline assignment: CDR1 LNHDA and CDR2 SQIVND (reference sequence). This CDR3 spans 13 amino acids. Unmatched junction bases numbered 8, after V lost 10 bases and J lost 5 bases. CDR3 coding DNA: TGTGCCACCCAGCGGGGGGATCAGGAGACCCAGTACTTC. It is translated as CATQRGDQETQYF.

The chain recombines TRBV5-1 with TRBJ2-4; 9 nucleotides align to TRBD1. The CDR3 extends over 15 amino acids. Trimming took 4 bases from V and 8 from J; bases not matched to a gene: 10. CDR1 and CDR2 from the germline V gene are SGHRS and YFSETQ. CDR3: CASSMGQGGPDIQYF. The CDR3, as DNA: TGCGCCAGCAGCATGGGACAGGGAGGGCCTGACATTCAGTACTTC.